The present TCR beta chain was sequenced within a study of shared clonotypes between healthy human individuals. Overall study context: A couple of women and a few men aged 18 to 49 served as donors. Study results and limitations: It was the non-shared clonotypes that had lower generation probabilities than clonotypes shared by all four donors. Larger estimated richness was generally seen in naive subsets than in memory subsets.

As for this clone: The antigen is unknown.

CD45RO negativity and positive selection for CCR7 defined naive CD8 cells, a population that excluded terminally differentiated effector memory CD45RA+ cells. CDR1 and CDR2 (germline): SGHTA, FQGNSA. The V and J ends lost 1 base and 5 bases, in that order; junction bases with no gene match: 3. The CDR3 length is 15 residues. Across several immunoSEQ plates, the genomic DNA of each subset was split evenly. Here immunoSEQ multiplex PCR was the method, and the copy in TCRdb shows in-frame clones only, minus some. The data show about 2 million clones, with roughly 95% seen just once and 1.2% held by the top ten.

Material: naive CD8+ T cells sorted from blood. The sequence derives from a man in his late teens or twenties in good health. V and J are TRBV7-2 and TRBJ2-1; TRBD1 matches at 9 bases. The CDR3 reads CASSLDRGRHNEQFF. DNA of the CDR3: TGTGCCAGCAGCTTAGACAGGGGGCGGCACAATGAGCAGTTCTTC.